This entry lists 20 T cell receptor beta chains sequenced from one sample in a study of blood T cell repertoires in COVID-19. The data were produced by immunoSEQ multiplex PCR, yet TCRdb's version contains in-frame clones alone and is incomplete. The sample lists 200,000 to 250,000 clones; 84% were seen once. Sequenced material: peripheral blood. The origin of the receptors is an elderly woman with active or convalescent COVID-19.

V gene TRBV9 combines with J gene TRBJ2-5; a weak D match, TRBD2 (6 bases). V was clipped by 0 bases and J by 5 bases, with 8 bases between them. CDR1 is SGDLS and CDR2 is YYNGEE in the germline V gene. The CDR3 contains 13 residues. The CDR3 DNA follows: TGTGCCAGCAGCGTAGGCCGGGGGGAGACCCAGTACTTC. This encodes CASSVGRGETQYF.

The chain uses TRBV6-2 or TRBV6-3 and TRBJ1-6; D possibly corresponds to TRBD1 (5 bases). The CDR3 consists of 17 residues. V dropped 6 bases and J dropped 0 bases, with 15 bases sitting between them. Germline lookup yields CDR1 MNHEY and CDR2 SVGEGT. The CDR3, as DNA: TGTGCCAGCAGCCATGACAGAGAGAGCTCCTATAATTCACCCCTCCACTTT. Its protein is CASSHDRESSYNSPLHF.

This clone was observed a single time. The CDR3 protein is CASRVGQGNQPQHF. The CDR3 DNA reads TGTGCCAGCAGGGTAGGACAGGGCAATCAGCCCCAGCATTTT. This sequence joins TRBV28 and TRBJ1-5; TRBD1 matches 7 bases. Trimming at V came to 6 bases and at J to 2 bases, leaving 4 bases not matched to a gene. Per the germline V gene, CDR1 is MDHEN and CDR2 is SYDVKM. The CDR3 totals 14 residues. Based on the CDR3 plus reference TRBV28 and TRBJ1-5, the full variable domain is DVKVTQSSRYLVKRTGEKVFLECVQDMDHENMFWYRQDPGLGLRLIYFSYDVKMKEKGDIPEGYSVSREKKERFSLILESASTNQTSMYLCASRVGQGNQPQHFGDGTRLSIL.

For the CDR3, the DNA is TGTGCCAGCAGTTTGTTAGCGGTGATCTCTGGGGCCAACGTCCTGACTTTC. It translates to CASSLLAVISGANVLTF. The genes are TRBV27 and TRBJ2-6, with D tentatively TRBD2 (6 bases). The V and J ends lost 3 bases and 0 bases respectively, with 12 bases between them. From germline, CDR1 is MNHEY and CDR2 SMNVEV (reference sequence). This CDR3 comprises 17 residues. Full variable domain (missing parts from reference TRBV27 and TRBJ2-6): EAQVTQNPRYLITVTGKKLTVTCSQNMNHEYMSWYRQDPGLGLRQIYYSMNVEVTDKGDVPEGYKVSRKEKRNFPLILESPSPNQTSLYFCASSLLAVISGANVLTFGAGSRLTVL.

This chain links TRBV7-2 with TRBJ2-5; 7 bases are shared with TRBD2. Germline values: CDR1 SGHTA, CDR2 FQGNSA. V lost 2 bases and J lost 5; bases outside the gene matches: 5. The CDR3 runs 14 residues. The CDR3 reads CASSLLGGLETQYF. Here the CDR3 DNA reads TGTGCCAGCAGCTTACTGGGGGGGTTGGAGACCCAGTACTTC.

The chain links TRBV6-5 to TRBJ1-1, with D maybe TRBD1 (6 bases). CDR1 and CDR2 from the germline V gene are MNHEY and SVGAGI. Between the trimmed V and J ends, which lost 8 bases and 1 base, there was a span of 17 bases. The CDR3 consists of 15 residues. The CDR3 region is CASSSVQGKNTEAFF. The CDR3 bases are TGTGCCAGCTCATCCGTACAGGGAAAGAACACTGAAGCTTTCTTT.

The chain is built from TRBV27 and TRBJ2-2; 12 nucleotides align to TRBD2. Trimming at V came to 1 base and at J to 4 bases, leaving 16 bases not matched to a gene. From germline, CDR1 is MNHEY and CDR2 SMNVEV (reference sequence). The CDR3 consists of 21 residues. DNA of the CDR3: TGTGCCAGCAGTTTATGGCCGGGCCTAGCGGGGGGGCCGGTGGGCACCGGGGAGCTGTTTTTT. This sequence encodes CASSLWPGLAGGPVGTGELFF.

The rearrangement joins TRBV30 to TRBJ2-7; weak D call: TRBD2 (6 bases). The CDR3 consists of 15 residues. Trimming removed 3 bases from V and 6 bases from J, with 21 bases in between. Germline V CDR1 and CDR2: GTSNPN, SVGIG (reference sequence). The chain's CDR3 is CAWRADFGSPVEQYF. The CDR3 nucleotides read TGTGCCTGGAGGGCGGATTTCGGGAGTCCCGTCGAGCAGTACTTC.

This rearrangement joins TRBV18 to TRBJ2-3, with TRBD2 matching over 11 bases. J lost 4 bases, V lost 5 bases, and 5 bases had no gene match. Germline loops: CDR1 KGHSH, CDR2 LQKENI. The CDR3 is 15 residues long. The chain's CDR3 is CASSSLAGGSDTQYF. The CDR3 DNA reads as TGTGCCAGCTCATCGCTAGCGGGAGGCTCAGATACGCAGTATTTT.

This clone was seen a single time. The J gene is TRBJ2-6, the V gene TRBV7-2, with 9 bases that match TRBD1. Trimming cost V 4 bases and J 4 bases; bases outside gene matches: 8. CDR1 and CDR2 from the germline V gene are SGHTA and FQGNSA. The CDR3 length is 17 residues. In DNA, the CDR3 is TGTGCCAGCAGCTCTTCCGGGACAGGGTACGGGGCCAACGTCCTGACTTTC. This codes for CASSSSGTGYGANVLTF.

The gene calls are TRBV7-3 and TRBJ2-7; D ambiguous. The CDR3 contains 15 residues. V gave up 5 bases and J gave up 5 bases, with 19 bases separating them. Germline V gene data show CDR1 as SGHTA and CDR2 as FQGTGA. The DNA of the CDR3 is TGTGCCAGCAGCCCCGAACCTAGAAGTTCCCACGAGCAGTACTTC. It codes for CASSPEPRSSHEQYF. Full variable domain (rest looked up from reference TRBV7-3 and TRBJ2-7): GAGVSQTPSNKVTEKGKYVELRCDPISGHTALYWYRQSLGQGPEFLIYFQGTGAADDSGLPNDRFFAVRPEGSVSTLKIQRTERGDSAVYLCASSPEPRSSHEQYFGPGTRLTVT.

This sequence joins TRBV3-1 (or the pseudogene TRBV3-2) and TRBJ2-2, with 10 bases that match TRBD1. In germline, CDR1 is LGHDT, CDR2 YNNKEL (reference sequence). The CDR3 sequence is 15 residues long. Trimming took 4 bases from V and 5 from J; bases not matched to a gene: 4. CDR3: CASSPDRGGTGELFF. CDR3 DNA: TGTGCCAGCAGCCCGGACAGGGGGGGGACCGGGGAGCTGTTTTTT.

As regards this clone: Mismatch with germline at one junction end may stem from a read error. The chain has TRBV5-6 and TRBJ2-3; 9 positions agree with TRBD2. In germline, CDR1 is SGHDT, CDR2 YYEEEE. The CDR3 totals 17 residues. The DNA for the CDR3 is TGTGCCGGCAGCTTCCTCGGGACTAGCCGCAACACAGATACGCAGTATTTT. Protein sequence: CAGSFLGTSRNTDTQYF.

This clone was observed once. This rearrangement joins TRBV5-4 to TRBJ2-1; 14 bases are a match to TRBD2. The CDR3 totals 16 residues. Germline CDR1 is SGHNT and CDR2 is YYREEE (reference sequence). The ends lost 4 bases at V and 7 bases at J; junction bases unmatched: 7. The CDR3 sequence: CASSRGLAGVVNEQFF. CDR3 coding DNA: TGTGCCAGCAGCAGGGGACTAGCGGGAGTGGTAAATGAGCAGTTCTTC.

This clone was detected only a few times. The rearrangement links TRBV28 to TRBJ1-2; 9 bases are shared with TRBD1. The length of the CDR3 is 13 residues. V dropped 5 bases and J dropped 7; count of bases not matched to a gene: 5. Germline values: CDR1 MDHEN, CDR2 SYDVKM. CDR3 residues: CASSQYRGLGYTF. The CDR3 region has the DNA TGTGCCAGCAGTCAATACAGGGGGCTTGGCTACACCTTC.

This clone was observed once. The rearrangement links TRBV19 to TRBJ2-3; 8 positions match TRBD1. Germline CDR1 is LNHDA and CDR2 is SQIVND (reference sequence). This CDR3 is 18 amino acids long. J was trimmed by 4 bases and V by 4 bases; bases with no gene match: 16. CDR3 in amino acids: CASSRTGRRVEGPDTQYF. Written as DNA, the CDR3 is TGTGCCAGTAGTAGGACAGGGAGGAGGGTCGAGGGGCCAGATACGCAGTATTTT.

A single count supports this clone. The chain uses TRBV18 and TRBJ2-2, with 11 bases aligning to TRBD2. The J segment lost 3 bases and the V segment lost 3 bases, leaving 6 bases of the junction unmatched. CDR1 is KGHSH, CDR2 LQKENI, per germline. The CDR3 is 17 residues long. CDR3 in DNA: TGTGCCAGCTCACCCACTAGCGGGGGCGCCCACACCGGGGAGCTGTTTTTT. Encoded protein: CASSPTSGGAHTGELFF.

The chain carries TRBV5-1 and TRBJ2-5, with D unresolved. The CDR3 loop spans 14 amino acids. Trimming shortened V by 0 bases and J by 3 bases, and 9 bases separated the two germline ends. The germline CDR1 and CDR2 sequences are SGHRS and YFSETQ. DNA for the CDR3: TGCGCCAGCAGCTTGGCGAGTCAAAAAGAGACCCAGTACTTC. This gives the protein CASSLASQKETQYF. Together with reference TRBV5-1 and TRBJ2-5, the CDR3 gives the full variable domain: KAGVTQTPRYLIKTRGQQVTLSCSPISGHRSVSWYQQTPGQGLQFLFEYFSETQRNKGNFPGRFSGRQFSNSRSEMNVSTLELGDSALYLCASSLASQKETQYFGPGTRLLVL.

A few counts support this clone. V gene TRBV3-1 (or the pseudogene TRBV3-2) combines with J gene TRBJ1-2; D is perhaps TRBD1 (6 bases). Germline V CDR1 and CDR2: LGHDT, YNNKEL (reference sequence). The CDR3 spans 14 residues. With 4 bases removed from V and 0 bases from J, the gap between germline ends came to 9 bases. The CDR3 DNA follows: TGTGCCAGCAGCCGGACAGAGACTAACTATGGCTACACCTTC. Translated: CASSRTETNYGYTF.

The chain links TRBV4-3 to TRBJ1-1, with 7 bases lining up with TRBD1. Germline CDR1 and CDR2: LGHNA and YSLEER. The CDR3 has 13 residues. V was clipped by 4 bases and J by 6 bases; unmatched bases: 5. The CDR3 is CASSLDRVAEAFF. As DNA, the CDR3 is TGCGCCAGCAGCCTCGACAGGGTCGCTGAAGCTTTCTTT.